Described below is a single T cell receptor (beta chain) sequence and its context. The antigen it binds to is not known. Base qualities are not recorded, but no much larger clone differs from it by a single base. The sample is drawn from a study of blood T cell repertoires in COVID-19 (dated by TCRdb to about 2020). In terms of the full investigation: Samples from collaborators originated in the United States, Italy and Spain and spanned both the acute and convalescent phases of COVID-19. The material from the prospective study consisted of cDNA or gDNA derived from T cells, B-cell-depleted T cells, or PBMCs. Subjects who had been exposed to COVID-19, were actively infected with it, or had recovered from it provided the deeply sampled blood TCRbeta repertoires that made up the dataset. The repertoires were released in a freely available public database meant as a resource for research on the immune response to SARS-CoV-2. Samples were obtained from the ongoing ImmuneRACE study (first 160 participants) and from 950 to 1,500 subjects provided by 6 global collaborators. Sample metadata almost always included a de-identified subject ID, COVID-19 status, age in years and sex. HLA class I and class II types, where available, came from metadata supplied by the sample provider rather than from assay-based typing. General findings and caveats noted by the study authors: The quantity of clinical and demographic metadata differed by source and by participant and was supplied without curation.

TCRbeta CDR3 regions were amplified from genomic DNA by means of the immunoSEQ Assay, a bias-controlled multiplex PCR. The paper's processing steps were these. Within the assay, amplification of reference gene primers was used to estimate how many nucleated cells each sample contained. Sequence reads were collapsed and filtered to measure the absolute abundance of every unique TCRbeta CDR3 rearrangement. For each sample, productive Simpson clonality was calculated as the square root of Simpson's diversity index over productive rearrangements. TCRdb re-hosts the immuneACCESS table, in-frame sequences only. Its copies lack some clones; in the studies checked, an unresolved V gene accounts for under half of them, and the cause for the rest is not known. V and J calls plus clone size are reproduced from that table; the DNA served to infer D and trimming. For this sample the table gives tens of thousands of clones, of which approximately 90% were detected only once. The ten most abundant clones make up roughly 5.8% of the sample.

Taken from cysteine to phenylalanine, the CDR3 has 14 residues. Just the 42-base CDR3 DNA is kept, in frame starting at base 1. For CDR1 and CDR2, the germline V gene lists SNHLY and FYNNEI. The junction carries 4 bases between V and J, which are trimmed by 2 bases and 0 bases respectively. Collaborating institutions collected whole blood in K2EDTA tubes following their own protocols. Collaborator samples were shipped for TCRbeta analysis as frozen whole blood, isolated PBMCs, or DNA extracted from either sample type. The receptor comes from a human donor in a cohort sampled during active COVID-19. The chain is made from TRBV2 and TRBJ1-4; the D gene cannot be named for sure. Sequences were obtained from peripheral blood. For the CDR3, the sequence is CASSELTTNEKLFF. The sequenced DNA: TGTGCCAGCAGTGAATTAACAACTAATGAAAAACTGTTTTTT.